The clone carrying this TCR beta chain was counted once. As yet, its antigen is unknown. Sample time point: cycle 4 day 1 (C4D1), after less than 7 weeks of nivolumab. Each patient's relapse followed autologous stem cell transplantation, and brentuximab vedotin exposure varied. Patients' outcomes at their best amounted to complete response, partial response or progressive disease. With 2 bases removed from V and 1 base from J, the gap between germline ends came to 8 bases. The CDR3 is 14 amino acids. CDR1 is MNHEY and CDR2 is SVGAGI in the germline V gene. The sample originates from a study of PD-1 blockade in classical Hodgkin lymphoma. Study details: Patients were treated with nivolumab at 3 mg/kg, and this was given intravenously every 2 weeks.

Sequenced by immunoSEQ multiplex PCR; TCRdb stores in-frame clones only, minus some. The table has more than 40,000 clones, roughly 78% seen once. Study-level points and caveats: Complete responders possessed baseline diversity comparable to newly diagnosed patients.

The clonotype was recovered from a human donor with classical Hodgkin lymphoma. Here the sequenced sample was peripheral blood mononuclear cells (PBMCs), taken before the fourth cycle of nivolumab. The chain joins TRBV6-5 to TRBJ1-1, with D possibly TRBD1 on 5 matching bases. CDR3: CASSYLDTNTEAFF. The CDR3 DNA reads as TGTGCCAGCAGTTACCTGGACACGAACACTGAAGCTTTCTTT.